A selection of T cell receptor beta chains follows, all from one sample in a study of blood T cell repertoires in COVID-19. Method: immunoSEQ multiplex PCR; TCRdb's copy keeps in-frame clones and lacks some. The sample contains around 120,000 clones, around four fifths of which appear only once. The source material was peripheral blood. These receptors all come from a man aged 25-40 years with acute or convalescent COVID-19. Each CDR3 is given with its conserved first and last residue. A D gene is named only where the DNA matches it firmly. Not every row has a clone size; where given, it reads once, few, many or a size class.

d_call	v_call	j_call	clone_size	cdr3_aa	cdr3_nt
TRBD1	TRBV6-5	TRBJ2-3	once	CASRDRGVPVSYF	TGTGCCAGCAGGGACAGGGGAGTCCCAGTTTCGTATTTT
-	TRBV5-6	TRBJ2-3	-	CASSLVGQGKDTQYF	TGTGCCAGCAGCTTGGTGGGGCAGGGTAAAGATACGCAGTATTTT
-	TRBV7-6	TRBJ1-2	few	CASSLGPPGGQRYGYTF	TGTGCCAGCAGCTTAGGCCCACCTGGCGGGCAACGCTATGGCTACACCTTC
TRBD2	TRBV7-8	TRBJ2-5	-	CASSLEGGGSKKTQYF	TGTGCCAGCAGCTTAGAGGGCGGGGGAAGTAAGAAGACCCAGTACTTC
-	TRBV7-9	TRBJ1-1	-	CASSLVQGETEAFF	TGTGCCAGCAGCTTAGTACAGGGAGAGACTGAAGCTTTCTTT
TRBD1	TRBV12-3/TRBV12-4	TRBJ1-2	-	CASSPGTELGYTF	TGTGCCAGCAGTCCAGGGACAGAACTTGGCTACACCTTC
TRBD2	TRBV5-1	TRBJ2-1	-	CASSQTSGSYNEQFF	TGCGCCAGCAGCCAGACTAGCGGGTCCTACAATGAGCAGTTCTTC
TRBD1	TRBV5-1	TRBJ1-2	-	CASSYGQGYGYTF	TGCGCCAGCAGCTACGGACAGGGCTATGGCTACACCTTC
TRBD1	TRBV11-1	TRBJ2-1	-	CASSLFQGQGSEQFF	TGTGCCAGCAGCTTATTTCAGGGACAGGGGTCTGAGCAGTTCTTC
TRBD1	TRBV27	TRBJ1-1	-	CATRGGTGINTEAFF	TGTGCCACCAGGGGAGGGACAGGGATTAACACTGAAGCTTTCTTT
TRBD1	TRBV13	TRBJ1-3	-	CASSTSPRGLSGNTIYF	TGTGCCAGCAGCACCAGTCCCAGGGGGTTGAGCGGAAACACCATATATTTT
-	TRBV19	TRBJ1-4	-	CASKEGIDEKLFF	TGTGCCAGTAAAGAGGGAATTGATGAAAAACTGTTTTTT
-	TRBV7-2	TRBJ1-1	once	CASSPTRASNTEAFF	TGTGCCAGCAGCCCAACGCGGGCTTCGAACACTGAAGCTTTCTTT
TRBD1	TRBV7-2	TRBJ1-2	-	CASRGTASYGYTF	TGTGCCAGCAGGGGGACAGCTAGCTATGGCTACACCTTC